In this sample, the clone carrying this T cell receptor (beta chain) turned up once. This sample is part of a study of blood T cell repertoires in COVID-19. On the study more broadly: Sites across the United States, Italy and Spain contributed samples from acute and convalescent COVID-19.

The CDR3 loop spans 18 amino acids. The germline CDR1 and CDR2 sequences are MNHEY and SMNVEV (reference sequence). V lost 5 bases to trimming and J lost 9 bases; unmatched junction nucleotides: 14. Sequenced by immunoSEQ multiplex PCR; TCRdb stores in-frame clones only, minus some. The sample lists about 270,000 clones, about nine tenths occurring once. This sequence joins TRBV27 and TRBJ2-1; 15 bases match TRBD2. The receptor's source is a man in his forties with active or convalescent COVID-19. Sequenced sample: peripheral blood. DNA for the CDR3: TGTGCCAGCAGTCTTCTCTTCGGGACTAGCGGGGGGTCGGGTGAGCAGTTCTTC. It specifies CASSLLFGTSGGSGEQFF.